The 16 T cell receptor beta chains listed next were all sequenced from one sample in a study of T cell responses to AZD1222 COVID-19 vaccine. This table comes from immunoSEQ multiplex PCR, and its TCRdb copy is limited to in-frame clones, with some not included. The sample holds about 110,000 clones, around nine tenths seen once. Sequencing was performed on peripheral blood, taken on day 0 of AZD1222 vaccination. These receptors were collected from an adult in good health.

The chain carries TRBV5-4 and TRBJ2-7, with D perhaps matching TRBD1 (9 bases). The V gene lost 0 bases and the J gene lost 9 bases, with 16 bases spanning the gap. CDR3 size: 14 residues. Germline V lookup: CDR1 SGHNT, CDR2 YYREEE (reference sequence). The CDR3 region is CASSLVGQGTRQYF. As DNA, the CDR3 is TGTGCCAGCAGCTTGGTCGGACAGGGGACTAGGCAGTACTTC.

This sequence joins TRBV19 and TRBJ2-1; the match to TRBD1 covers 12 bases. The CDR3 covers 16 residues. The J segment lost 4 bases and the V segment lost 3 bases, leaving 4 bases of the junction unmatched. From germline, CDR1 is LNHDA and CDR2 SQIVND (reference sequence). This CDR3 reads CASSIGTGGSYNEQFF. In nucleotides, the CDR3 is TGTGCCAGTAGTATCGGGACAGGGGGCTCTTACAATGAGCAGTTCTTC.

This chain joins TRBV28 and TRBJ1-5; the match to TRBD1 covers 7 bases. V dropped 6 bases and J dropped 3; count of bases not matched to a gene: 5. Germline CDR1 and CDR2: MDHEN and SYDVKM. The CDR3 loop spans 14 amino acids. The DNA for the CDR3 is TGTGCCAGCAGGACGGGACAGCTCAATCAGCCCCAGCATTTT. Translated, it gives CASRTGQLNQPQHF. Looking up the rest from reference TRBV28 and TRBJ1-5 gives the full variable domain: DVKVTQSSRYLVKRTGEKVFLECVQDMDHENMFWYRQDPGLGLRLIYFSYDVKMKEKGDIPEGYSVSREKKERFSLILESASTNQTSMYLCASRTGQLNQPQHFGDGTRLSIL.

The chain links TRBV27 to TRBJ1-6; 8 bases line up with TRBD1. The CDR3 spans 16 residues. The J segment lost 10 bases and the V segment lost 5 bases, leaving 13 bases of the junction unmatched. CDR1 is MNHEY and CDR2 is SMNVEV in the germline V gene (reference sequence). The CDR3 here is CASSPLDRGVNSPLHF. The DNA for the CDR3 is TGTGCCAGCAGTCCCCTCGACAGGGGTGTCAACTCACCCCTCCACTTT.

This chain links TRBV12-3 or TRBV12-4 with TRBJ2-5; weak D call: TRBD1 (6 bases). The V end lost 7 bases, the J end lost 4 bases, and 10 bases lay between the germline ends. CDR3 length: 12 amino acids. The CDR3 region has the DNA TGTGCCAGCACCCAGGGGCCAGAGACCCAGTACTTC. Its protein product is CASTQGPETQYF.

This rearrangement joins TRBV19 to TRBJ1-2; the match to TRBD1 covers 8 bases. Germline CDR1 LNHDA, CDR2 SQIVND (reference sequence). J gave up 1 base and V 7 bases, and 14 bases lay outside the gene matches. The CDR3 runs to 17 residues. The DNA of the CDR3 is TGTGCCAGTACCACAGGGACAGGACCCGATTTTAACTATGGCTACACCTTC. It encodes CASTTGTGPDFNYGYTF.

The chain couples TRBV6-6 to TRBJ2-7; D gene unclear. In germline, CDR1 is MNHNY, CDR2 SVGAGI (reference sequence). Trimming took 2 bases from V and 5 from J, leaving 7 bases between them. The CDR3 length is 12 residues. The CDR3 loop is CASSYPGNEQYF. Here the CDR3 DNA reads TGTGCCAGCAGTTACCCCGGCAACGAGCAGTACTTC.

The V and J genes are TRBV10-3 and TRBJ2-6; D gene uncertain. Germline CDR1 reads ENHRY; CDR2 reads SYGVKD. CDR3 length equals 14 residues. The V end lost 0 bases, the J end lost 4 bases, and 4 bases lay between the germline ends. CDR3 loop: CAISESDGANVLTF. DNA of the CDR3: TGTGCCATCAGTGAGTCGGACGGGGCCAACGTCCTGACTTTC.

This clone was recorded once. The CDR3 loop reads CASSKAPRGQGEKLFF. The DNA of the CDR3 is TGTGCCAGCAGCAAGGCCCCCAGAGGGCAAGGGGAAAAACTGTTTTTT. The chain links TRBV21-1 to TRBJ1-4. TRBV21-1 is tagged as a pseudogene. This CDR3 has 16 residues.

Written as DNA, the CDR3 is TGTGCCAGCAGCCCAGGGATTCGCGGGTCACCCCTCCACTTT. As protein: CASSPGIRGSPLHF. The rearrangement uses TRBV7-3 and TRBJ1-6, with a possible D match to TRBD1 (5 bases). The germline V gene encodes CDR1 SGHTA and CDR2 FQGTGA. With 5 bases removed from V and 10 bases from J, the gap between germline ends came to 15 bases. The CDR3 has 14 residues.

CDR3 sequence (DNA): TGTGCCAGCAGTTTAGGCTGGAACACTGAAGCTTTCTTT. Residues: CASSLGWNTEAFF. The chain couples TRBV12-3 or TRBV12-4 to TRBJ1-1, with no clear D. Trimming shortened V by 1 base and J by 1 base, and 4 bases separated the two germline ends. The CDR3 spans 13 residues.

CDR3 amino acids: CASSVGTSGHYNEQFF. CDR3 in DNA: TGTGCCAGCAGCGTAGGTACTAGCGGACACTACAATGAGCAGTTCTTC. The chain joins TRBV9 to TRBJ2-1; 8 nucleotides line up with TRBD2. This CDR3 contains 16 residues. Germline V gives CDR1 SGDLS, CDR2 YYNGEE. Trimming removed 0 bases from V and 3 bases from J; junction bases left unmatched: 5.

The chain is built from TRBV2 and TRBJ1-4; maybe TRBD1 (6 bases). Germline lookup yields CDR1 SNHLY and CDR2 FYNNEI. The length of the CDR3 is 13 residues. Trimming cost V 6 bases and J 3 bases, with 8 bases left between them. CDR3 loop: CASRWTANEKLFF. CDR3 nucleotide sequence: TGTGCCAGCAGGTGGACAGCTAATGAAAAACTGTTTTTT. The full variable domain, its missing parts supplied by reference TRBV2 and TRBJ1-4, is EPEVTQTPSHQVTQMGQEVILRCVPISNHLYFYWYRQILGQKVEFLVSFYNNEISEKSEIFDDQFSVERPDGSNFTLKIRSTKLEDSAMYFCASRWTANEKLFFGSGTQLSVL.

This clone has a handful of counts. The V and J genes are TRBV27 and TRBJ2-1; 7 nucleotides agree with TRBD1. There are 13 residues in the CDR3. Germline assignment: CDR1 MNHEY and CDR2 SMNVEV (reference sequence). The V gene end was trimmed by 4 bases and the J gene end by 16 bases; junction bases not matched to a gene: 13. The CDR3 nucleotides are TGTGCCAGCAGTTCCGGACAGGCTTTTTTACGTTTCTTC. Amino acids: CASSSGQAFLRFF.

The genes are TRBV5-1 and TRBJ1-1, with TRBD1 matching 9 bases. The CDR3 has 14 amino acids. CDR1 and CDR2 from the germline V gene are SGHRS and YFSETQ. The V gene end was trimmed by 4 bases and the J gene end by 1 base; junction bases not matched to a gene: 2. CDR3 loop: CASSLQGANTEAFF. The CDR3 DNA reads as TGCGCCAGCAGCCTACAGGGGGCGAACACTGAAGCTTTCTTT.

This chain uses TRBV19 with TRBJ2-3; 7 nucleotides agree with TRBD2. CDR1 and CDR2 (germline): LNHDA, SQIVND (reference sequence). The V and J ends lost 4 bases and 5 bases, in that order; junction bases with no gene match: 15. The CDR3 runs 17 residues. CDR3 in DNA: TGTGCCAGTAGTAATCCCCGGGTGGGGGAGGGTGGAGATACGCAGTATTTT. It specifies CASSNPRVGEGGDTQYF.